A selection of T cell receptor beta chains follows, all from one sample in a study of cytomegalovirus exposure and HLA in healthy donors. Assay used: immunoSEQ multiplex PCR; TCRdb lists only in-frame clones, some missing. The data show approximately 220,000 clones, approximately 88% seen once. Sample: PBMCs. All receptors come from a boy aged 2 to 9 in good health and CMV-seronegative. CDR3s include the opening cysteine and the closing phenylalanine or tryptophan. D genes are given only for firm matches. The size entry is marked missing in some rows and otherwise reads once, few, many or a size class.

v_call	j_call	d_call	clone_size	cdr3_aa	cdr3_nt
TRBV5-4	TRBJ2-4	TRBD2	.	CASSDTPSGSKNIQYF	TGTGCCAGCAGCGACACCCCTAGCGGATCCAAAAACATTCAGTACTTC
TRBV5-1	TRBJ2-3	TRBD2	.	CASSSGRAPTDTQYF	TGCGCCAGCAGCTCGGGGAGGGCCCCCACAGATACGCAGTATTTT
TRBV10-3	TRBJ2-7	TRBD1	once	CAISESPGTGGQQYF	TGTGCCATCAGTGAGTCCCCCGGGACAGGGGGCCAGCAGTACTTC
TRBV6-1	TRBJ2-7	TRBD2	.	CATQRESSYEQYF	TGTGCCACCCAGCGGGAGAGCTCCTACGAGCAGTACTTC
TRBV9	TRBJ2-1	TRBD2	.	CASSVGSGGIGNEQFF	TGTGCCAGCAGCGTAGGTAGCGGGGGGATCGGCAATGAGCAGTTCTTC
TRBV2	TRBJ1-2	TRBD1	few	CASSITGVGGYTF	TGTGCCAGCAGTATAACAGGGGTTGGAGGCTACACCTTC
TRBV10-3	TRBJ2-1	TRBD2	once	CAISGPLAGAYNEQFF	TGTGCCATCAGTGGGCCCCTAGCGGGAGCTTACAATGAGCAGTTCTTC
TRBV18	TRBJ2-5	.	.	CASSPDSPSEQYF	TGTGCCAGCTCCCCCGACAGTCCGTCAGAGCAGTACTTC
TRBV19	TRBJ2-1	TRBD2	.	CATSGRGASGSSAEQFF	TGTGCCACTAGCGGCCGGGGGGCTAGCGGGAGTAGCGCTGAGCAGTTCTTC
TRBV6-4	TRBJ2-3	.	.	CASSDSGGATDTQYF	TGTGCCAGCAGTGACTCTGGCGGGGCCACAGATACGCAGTATTTT
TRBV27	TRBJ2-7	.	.	CASSSEGPYEQYF	TGTGCCAGCAGTTCGGAGGGACCTTACGAGCAGTACTTC
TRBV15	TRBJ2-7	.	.	CATSKAEGTYEQYF	TGTGCCACCAGCAAAGCGGAGGGTACCTACGAGCAGTACTTC
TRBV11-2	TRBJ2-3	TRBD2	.	CASSLDRTSEIPSTDTQYF	TGTGCCAGCAGCTTAGATAGGACTAGCGAGATCCCTAGCACAGATACGCAGTATTTT
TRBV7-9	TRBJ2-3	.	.	CASSSDRQNTDTQYF	TGTGCCAGCAGCTCCGACAGACAAAACACAGATACGCAGTATTTT
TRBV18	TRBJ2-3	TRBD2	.	CASSPGPGLDTYTQYF	TGTGCCAGCTCACCGGGCCCGGGACTAGATACCTATACGCAGTATTTT
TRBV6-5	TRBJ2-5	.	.	CASTPPQGQETQYF	TGTGCCTCGACCCCGCCACAGGGACAAGAGACCCAGTACTTC
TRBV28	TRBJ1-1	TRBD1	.	CASSLTGRGYTEAFF	TGTGCCAGCAGTCTGACAGGGAGAGGCTACACTGAAGCTTTCTTT
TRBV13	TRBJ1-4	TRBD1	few	CASSVSGTGYEKLFF	TGTGCCAGCAGCGTTTCCGGGACAGGGTATGAAAAACTGTTTTTT
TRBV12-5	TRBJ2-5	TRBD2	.	CASGLVAGGTETQYF	TGTGCTAGTGGTTTAGTAGCGGGGGGTACGGAGACCCAGTACTTC
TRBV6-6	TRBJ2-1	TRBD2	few	CASRKREGYNEQFF	TGTGCCAGCAGAAAGCGGGAAGGGTACAATGAGCAGTTCTTC
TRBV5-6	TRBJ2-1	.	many	CASSVPRDSYNEQFF	TGTGCCAGCAGCGTACCCCGAGACAGTTACAATGAGCAGTTCTTC
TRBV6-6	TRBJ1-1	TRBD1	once	CASTATGGTEAFF	TGTGCCAGCACCGCAACAGGGGGCACTGAAGCTTTCTTT
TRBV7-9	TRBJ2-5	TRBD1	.	CASSPRDREETQYF	TGTGCCAGCAGCCCCAGGGACAGGGAAGAGACCCAGTACTTC
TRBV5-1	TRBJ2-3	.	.	CASSFVGGSTDTQYF	TGCGCCAGCAGCTTCGTGGGGGGAAGCACAGATACGCAGTATTTT
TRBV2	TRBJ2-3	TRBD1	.	CASSWNRGVGDTQYF	TGTGCCAGCAGTTGGAACAGGGGAGTTGGAGATACGCAGTATTTT
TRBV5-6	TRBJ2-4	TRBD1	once	CASSSGTANIQYF	TGTGCCAGCAGTTCCGGGACAGCAAACATTCAGTACTTC